One and the same sample provided the 29 T cell receptor beta chains below, sequenced in a study of Graves' ophthalmopathy and Graves' hyperthyroidism. The sequenced template was RNA, covering the TCR beta CDR3 region. First-round RT-PCR employed HTBI primers, with a second-round multiplex PCR after it. MiXCR was run by TCRdb on the multiplex PCR reads, yielding one entry per CDR3 protein. The table lists a few hundred thousand distinct CDR3 sequences, about a sixth of them singletons. The sample comprised peripheral blood. The receptors stem from an adult woman with stable Graves' hyperthyroidism.

This clonotype has a handful of counts. The chain is built from TRBV4-1 and TRBJ1-6; no reliable D call. CDR1 is MGHRA and CDR2 is YSYEKL in the germline V gene. CDR3 size: 16 residues. V dropped 2 bases and J dropped 1 base, with 9 bases sitting between them. The CDR3 reads CASSQRAASYNSPLHF. In DNA, the CDR3 is TGCGCCAGCAGCCAAAGGGCAGCATCCTATAATTCACCCCTCCACTTT.

The chain carries TRBV11-2 and TRBJ2-1; 7 bases match TRBD2. Germline V gives CDR1 SGHAT, CDR2 FQNNGV. This CDR3 is 13 amino acids long. With V trimmed by 5 bases and J by 6 bases, 4 bases remained unmatched. CDR3 sequence: CASSTGGGNEQFF. In nucleotides, the CDR3 is TGTGCCAGCAGCACGGGGGGTGGCAATGAGCAGTTCTTC.

This clonotype was seen at least ten times. This chain connects TRBV28 to TRBJ2-7, with 11 nucleotides matching TRBD2. Germline CDR1 reads MDHEN; CDR2 reads SYDVKM. The CDR3 length is 16 residues. The V and J ends lost 6 bases and 2 bases, in that order; junction bases with no gene match: 9. DNA for the CDR3: TGTGCCAGCAGGCGCCGTCATAGCGGGAGGGCCTACGAGCAGTACTTC. Its protein product is CASRRRHSGRAYEQYF.

At least ten counts were recorded for this clonotype. The chain employs TRBV12-3 or TRBV12-4 and TRBJ2-7, with TRBD2 identical over 9 bases. The J segment lost 5 bases and the V segment lost 3 bases, leaving 17 bases of the junction unmatched. CDR3 size: 18 residues. The DNA for the CDR3 is TGTGCCAGCAGTTTGGGCGTTAGCGGGAGTTGGGTACGTGACGAGCAGTACTTC. It specifies CASSLGVSGSWVRDEQYF.

The chain combines TRBV7-6 with TRBJ2-2; the match to TRBD1 covers 8 bases. J gave up 4 bases and V 4 bases, and 8 bases lay outside the gene matches. The CDR3 totals 16 residues. Germline V CDR1 and CDR2: SGHVS, FNYEAQ. CDR3 sequence reads: CASSSQTGAGTGELFF. The CDR3 region has the DNA TGTGCCAGCAGCTCCCAGACAGGGGCGGGCACCGGGGAGCTGTTTTTT.

This clonotype was counted only a few times. V is TRBV30 and J is TRBJ1-3; D remains ambiguous. Per germline, CDR1 GTSNPN and CDR2 SVGIG (reference sequence). The CDR3 contains 12 residues. Trimming pared 5 bases from V and 5 bases from J, leaving 10 bases between. The CDR3 region is CAWGPRRNTIYF. The CDR3 DNA sequence: TGTGCCTGGGGCCCCCGGAGAAACACCATATATTTT.

This clonotype was observed many times. V is TRBV7-8 and J is TRBJ2-7; 9 bases map to TRBD1. The CDR3 extends over 16 amino acids. V was clipped by 2 bases and J by 5 bases; unmatched bases: 10. In germline, CDR1 is SGHVS, CDR2 FQNEAQ. The CDR3 DNA sequence: TGTGCCAGCAGCTTACAGACCCGGGACAGGGCCAACGAGCAGTACTTC. Its protein product is CASSLQTRDRANEQYF.

This clonotype was recorded at least ten times. V is TRBV5-1 and J is TRBJ1-2; unclear D gene. CDR1 is SGHRS and CDR2 is YFSETQ in the germline V gene. CDR3 length: 15 residues. V shed 0 bases and J shed 8 bases, with 17 bases lying between them. The CDR3 sequence is CASSLGTGPGGGYTF. The DNA of the CDR3 is TGCGCCAGCAGCTTGGGAACGGGTCCGGGAGGCGGCTACACCTTC.

There are many counts of this clonotype. The genes are TRBV11-2 and TRBJ2-5; 8 nucleotides agree with TRBD2. Germline CDR1 reads SGHAT; CDR2 reads FQNNGV. V was clipped by 1 base and J by 4 bases; unmatched bases: 14. This CDR3 contains 18 residues. CDR3 in amino acids: CASSLVYGGSGMGETQYF. CDR3 bases: TGTGCCAGCAGCTTAGTCTACGGGGGTAGCGGGATGGGAGAGACCCAGTACTTC.

The V gene is TRBV29-1, the J gene TRBJ1-2; possible D gene TRBD1, 5 bases. This CDR3 spans 11 amino acids. Trimming stripped 1 base from V and 13 bases from J, with 13 bases between. CDR1 and CDR2 from the germline V gene are SQVTM and ANQGSEA. DNA of the CDR3: TGCAGCGTTGAAGTCGCGAACAGGCCCACCTTC. Its translation: CSVEVANRPTF. The whole variable domain, filled in from reference TRBV29-1 and TRBJ1-2, reads SAVISQKPSRDICQRGTSLTIQCQVDSQVTMMFWYRQQPGQSLTLIATANQGSEATYESGFVIDKFPISRPNLTFSTLTVSNMSPEDSSIYLCSVEVANRPTFGSGTRLTVV.

This clonotype showed up many times. The chain couples TRBV10-3 to TRBJ2-7, with TRBD1 matching 7 bases. The CDR3 extends over 13 amino acids. CDR1 is ENHRY and CDR2 is SYGVKD in the germline V gene. Trimming cost V 6 bases and J 1 base; bases outside gene matches: 3. CDR3 in DNA: TGTGCCATCAGAGGGGACAGTTCCTACGAGCAGTACTTC. Protein sequence: CAIRGDSSYEQYF.

Ten or more counts support this clonotype. In DNA form, the CDR3 reads TGCAGTGCTCCGGAGGCGGCAGGAGGCTACACCTTC. Amino acids: CSAPEAAGGYTF. This chain joins TRBV20-1 and TRBJ1-2; D is uncertain. This CDR3 is built from 12 residues. Germline loops: CDR1 DFQATT, CDR2 SNEGSKA (reference sequence). V lost 5 bases, J lost 8 bases, and 15 bases lay in between.

This clonotype has at least ten counts. The chain is built from TRBV2 and TRBJ1-5; D is unresolved. CDR3 length: 13 amino acids. Germline V gives CDR1 SNHLY, CDR2 FYNNEI. The V end lost 2 bases, the J end lost 2 bases, and 4 bases lay between the germline ends. The CDR3 reads CASSELRNQPQHF. DNA of the CDR3: TGTGCCAGCAGTGAATTGCGCAATCAGCCCCAGCATTTT.

This clonotype occurred a few times. The chain carries TRBV18 and TRBJ2-7; D may be TRBD2 (5 bases). The germline V and J ends were trimmed by 2 bases and 7 bases, with 9 bases remaining between them. The CDR3 loop spans 12 amino acids. Germline assignment: CDR1 KGHSH and CDR2 LQKENI. This CDR3 reads CASSPRGWEQYF. CDR3 DNA: TGTGCCAGCTCACCAAGAGGGTGGGAGCAGTACTTC. The full variable domain, completed using reference TRBV18 and TRBJ2-7, is NAGVMQNPRHLVRRRGQEARLRCSPMKGHSHVYWYRQLPEEGLKFMVYLQKENIIDESGMPKERFSAEFPKEGPSILRIQQVVRGDSAAYFCASSPRGWEQYFGPGTRLTVT.

This clonotype has ten or more counts. The chain joins TRBV10-3 to TRBJ2-5; TRBD2 might be the D (6 bases). CDR3 length: 12 amino acids. The germline CDR1 and CDR2 sequences are ENHRY and SYGVKD. Trimming removed 8 bases from V and 4 bases from J, with 11 bases in between. The CDR3 DNA follows: TGTGCCATCCGGGGGAGCGGAGAGACCCAGTACTTC. It is translated as CAIRGSGETQYF.

This clonotype appeared many times. The V call is TRBV15, the J call TRBJ1-5; 9 positions agree with TRBD1. There are 19 residues in the CDR3. Germline V gene data show CDR1 as LNHNV and CDR2 as YYDKDF (reference sequence). The V segment lost 5 bases and the J segment 0 bases; nucleotides outside the gene matches: 14. CDR3 nucleotides: TGTGCCACCAGCGGCTTCCGGGACAGGGCCAAATATAGCAATCAGCCCCAGCATTTT. This translates into CATSGFRDRAKYSNQPQHF.

This clonotype was counted many times. V gene TRBV11-1 combines with J gene TRBJ1-5; a possible D gene is TRBD1 (5 bases). The CDR3 is made up of 13 amino acids. Trimming removed 4 bases at V and 6 bases at J, with 10 bases between. CDR1 and CDR2 (germline): SGHAT, FQDESV (reference sequence). The CDR3 DNA reads TGTGCCAGCAGCTCCCGAGGGGTTCAGCCCCAGCATTTT. Translated, it gives CASSSRGVQPQHF.

This clonotype was recorded at least ten times. CDR3 region: CASSAGPHQPQHF. CDR3 bases: TGTGCCAGCAGCGCAGGGCCCCATCAGCCCCAGCATTTT. J is TRBJ1-5 and V is TRBV6-1; tentatively, D is TRBD1 (5 bases). The CDR3 consists of 13 residues. Per germline, CDR1 MNHNS and CDR2 SASEGT. The V end was cut by 6 bases, the J end by 5 bases, with 11 bases between.

This clonotype was seen only a few times. The rearrangement links TRBV10-3 to TRBJ1-2, with 7 nucleotides matching TRBD1. The CDR3 extends over 15 amino acids. Germline V gene lookup returns CDR1 ENHRY and CDR2 SYGVKD. Losses at the gene ends were 8 bases for V and 8 bases for J; bases not matched to a gene: 17. The CDR3 loop reads CAIGGAPGQTGGYTF. DNA for the CDR3: TGTGCCATCGGAGGGGCTCCGGGACAGACGGGAGGCTACACCTTC.

The table lists this clonotype with many counts. The chain joins TRBV29-1 to TRBJ2-5, with TRBD2 matching over 11 bases. From germline, CDR1 is SQVTM and CDR2 ANQGSEA. This CDR3 spans 16 amino acids. J gave up 5 bases and V 3 bases, and 11 bases lay outside the gene matches. The DNA for the CDR3 is TGCAGCGTTGAGGGGCAGACTAGCGGGACCGTGGAGACCCAGTACTTC. This gives the protein CSVEGQTSGTVETQYF.

This clonotype has ten or more counts. The rearrangement uses TRBV6-5 and TRBJ2-7; a weak D match, TRBD2 (5 bases). The CDR3 is 12 amino acids. CDR1 is MNHEY, CDR2 SVGAGI, per germline. V was clipped by 6 bases and J by 3 bases, with 9 bases between them. In nucleotides, the CDR3 is TGTGCCAGCAGAGCTGCGGGCTACGAGCAGTACTTC. It specifies CASRAAGYEQYF.

A note on this clonotype: A much larger clone lies one base from this, so it may be a read error. The chain links TRBV7-9 to TRBJ1-1; 8 positions agree with TRBD1. This CDR3 is 15 amino acids long. Germline lookup yields CDR1 SEHNR and CDR2 FQNEAQ (reference sequence). This CDR3 is CTSSSIDRGNTEAFF. The CDR3 nucleotides are TGTACCAGCAGCTCAATAGACAGGGGGAACACTGAAGCTTTCTTT.

This clonotype was seen at least ten times. CDR3 DNA sequence: TGTGCCAGCAGCGCGGGCAGGATTTCCTACGAGCAGTACTTC. Amino acid sequence: CASSAGRISYEQYF. The chain uses TRBV6-1 and TRBJ2-7; D may be TRBD2 (5 bases). This CDR3 is built from 14 residues. Germline V CDR1 and CDR2: MNHNS, SASEGT. Trimming shortened V by 6 bases and J by 1 base, and 13 bases separated the two germline ends.

This clonotype occurred many times. V gene TRBV19 combines with J gene TRBJ1-1, with D possibly TRBD1 on 5 matching bases. Trimming cost V 4 bases and J 5 bases, with 11 bases left between them. Per the germline V gene, CDR1 is LNHDA and CDR2 is SQIVND (reference sequence). The CDR3 has 13 residues. The CDR3 loop is CASSKGDDTEAFF. CDR3 sequence (DNA): TGTGCCAGTAGTAAAGGGGATGATACTGAAGCTTTCTTT.

J is TRBJ1-2 and V is TRBV6-5; 10 bases are shared with TRBD1. Germline loops: CDR1 MNHEY, CDR2 SVGAGI. The length of the CDR3 is 15 residues. Losses at the gene ends were 3 bases for V and 8 bases for J; bases not matched to a gene: 9. CDR3 loop: CASSYSDRGWKGYTF. The CDR3 DNA follows: TGTGCCAGCAGTTATTCGGACAGGGGGTGGAAGGGCTACACCTTC.

This clonotype was observed once. Because the CDR3 is missing its conserved closing phenylalanine or tryptophan, this is likely a read error. CDR3 in DNA: TGTGCCAGCAGTTTTCTGAACACTGAAGCTTTCTCT. Its translation is CASSFLNTEAFS. The chain has TRBV27 and TRBJ1-1; D is unresolved. The CDR3 spans 12 residues. The ends were cut back, 3 bases at V and 0 bases at J, with 2 bases in the middle. Germline CDR1 and CDR2: MNHEY and SMNVEV (reference sequence).

This clonotype was observed many times. The V and J genes are TRBV4-2 and TRBJ2-5; no clear D gene. V was clipped by 0 bases and J by 4 bases, with 9 bases between them. This CDR3 comprises 14 residues. CDR1 and CDR2 (germline): LGHNA, YNFKEQ. CDR3 amino acids: CASSQERDRETQYF. CDR3 nucleotides: TGTGCCAGCAGCCAAGAAAGGGATCGAGAGACCCAGTACTTC.

The sample holds many counts of this clonotype. This rearrangement joins TRBV12-5 to TRBJ1-5, with D uncertain. This CDR3 is 15 amino acids long. CDR1 LGHNT and CDR2 FRNRAP come from the germline V gene. V lost 0 bases and J lost 0, with 6 bases in between. CDR3: CASGLVGYSNQPQHF. The CDR3, as DNA: TGTGCTAGTGGTTTGGTTGGGTATAGCAATCAGCCCCAGCATTTT.

This clonotype was recorded many times. The chain combines TRBV19 with TRBJ1-1, with D perhaps matching TRBD1 (5 bases). V lost 6 bases and J 1 base, leaving 12 bases between the germline ends. This CDR3 has 14 residues. Germline V gene data show CDR1 as LNHDA and CDR2 as SQIVND (reference sequence). The CDR3 spells CASRDMARNTEAFF. The CDR3 DNA is TGTGCCAGTAGGGACATGGCGAGGAACACTGAAGCTTTCTTT.